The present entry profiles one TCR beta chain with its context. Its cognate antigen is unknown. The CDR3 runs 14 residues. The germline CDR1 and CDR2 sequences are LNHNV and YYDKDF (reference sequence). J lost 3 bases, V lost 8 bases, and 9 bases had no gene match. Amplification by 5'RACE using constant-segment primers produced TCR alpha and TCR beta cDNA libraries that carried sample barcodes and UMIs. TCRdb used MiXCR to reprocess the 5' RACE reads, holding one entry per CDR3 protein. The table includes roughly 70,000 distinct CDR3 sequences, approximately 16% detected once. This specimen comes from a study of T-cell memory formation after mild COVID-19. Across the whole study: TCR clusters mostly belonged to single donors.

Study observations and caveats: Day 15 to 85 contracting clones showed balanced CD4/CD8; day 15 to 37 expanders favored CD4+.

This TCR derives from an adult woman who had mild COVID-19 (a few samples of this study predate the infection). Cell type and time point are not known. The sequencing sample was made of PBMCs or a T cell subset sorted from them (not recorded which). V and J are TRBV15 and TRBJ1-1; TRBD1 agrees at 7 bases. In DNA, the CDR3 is TGTGCCACCGCTATCTCAGGGGGGGACACTGAAGCTTTCTTT. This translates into CATAISGGDTEAFF.